Here is one TCR beta chain with its context. The sample comes from a study of blood T cell repertoires in COVID-19. Study-level information: The cDNA or gDNA used as material had been derived from T cells, B-cell-depleted T cells, or PBMCs.

TCRdb's copy holds only in-frame clones and misses some; the assay was immunoSEQ multiplex PCR. The table includes about 220,000 clones, 82% detected once. Participants' reported clinical history set cohort assignment. The CDR3 consists of 15 residues. The germline V and J ends were trimmed by 1 base and 4 bases, with 13 bases remaining between them. Germline V CDR1 and CDR2: LNHNV, YYDKDF (reference sequence). The sequenced sample was PBMCs or T cells enriched from blood (not recorded which). The TCR was taken from a woman in her fifties or sixties who had recovered from COVID-19. This chain links TRBV15 with TRBJ1-1, with TRBD1 as a possible D gene (6 bases). CDR3 loop: CATSRGRRGGTEAFF. DNA for the CDR3: TGTGCCACCAGCAGAGGTCGGAGGGGGGGCACTGAAGCTTTCTTT.